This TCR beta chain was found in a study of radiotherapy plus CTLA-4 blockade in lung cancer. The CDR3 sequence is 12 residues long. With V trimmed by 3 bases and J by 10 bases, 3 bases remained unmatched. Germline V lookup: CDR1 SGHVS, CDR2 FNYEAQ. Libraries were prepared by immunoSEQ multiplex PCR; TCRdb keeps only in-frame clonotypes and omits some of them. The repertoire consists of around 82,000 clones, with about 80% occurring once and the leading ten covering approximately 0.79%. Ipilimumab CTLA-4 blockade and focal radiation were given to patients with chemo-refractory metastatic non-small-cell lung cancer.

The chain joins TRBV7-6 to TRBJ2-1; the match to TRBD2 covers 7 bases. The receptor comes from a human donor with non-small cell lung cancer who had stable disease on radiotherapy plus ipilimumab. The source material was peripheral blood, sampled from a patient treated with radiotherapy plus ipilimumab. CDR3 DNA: TGTGCCAGCAGCTTGGGGGGGGGAGAGCAGTTCTTC. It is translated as CASSLGGGEQFF.